These T cell receptor beta chains were read from a single sample in a study of PD-1 blockade in classical Hodgkin lymphoma. The assay was immunoSEQ multiplex PCR, and TCRdb's table has in-frame clones only and misses some. Counted here are roughly 39,000 clones, 77% occurring once; the ten biggest clones make up approximately 9.4%. Here the sequenced sample was peripheral blood mononuclear cells (PBMCs), taken before the fourth cycle of nivolumab. The receptors stem from a human donor with classical Hodgkin lymphoma. Each CDR3 is given with its conserved first and last residue. A D gene is named only where the DNA matches it firmly. The listing skips clone size in some rows; elsewhere it reads once, few, many or a size class.

>NA|TRBV5-1|TRBJ2-6|NA
TGCGCCAGCAGCGGCGGGGCTGGGGCCAACGTCCTGACTTTC
CASSGGAGANVLTF
>TRBD2|TRBV5-4|TRBJ2-3|NA
TGTGCCAGCAGCTTGCCGACTAGCGGGGCGGAAGATACGCAGTATTTT
CASSLPTSGAEDTQYF
>NA|TRBV11-3|TRBJ2-7|NA
TGTGCCAGCAGCTCCGGACAGCCCGGCTCCTACGAGCAGTACTTC
CASSSGQPGSYEQYF
>NA|TRBV7-6|TRBJ2-5|NA
TGTGCCAGCAGCTTTTACAGGCACGGGCAAGAGACCCAGTACTTC
CASSFYRHGQETQYF
>TRBD1|TRBV4-2|TRBJ2-7|NA
TGTGCCAGCAGCCAAGATGGGGCCGGGCGGACAGGGGGCGAGCAGTACTTC
CASSQDGAGRTGGEQYF
>TRBD1|TRBV19|TRBJ1-2|NA
TGTGCCAGTAGTAGATCCCGGGACAGGGTGGACTATGGCTACACCTTC
CASSRSRDRVDYGYTF
>NA|TRBV5-1|TRBJ2-3|NA
TGCGCCAGCAGCTTGAGGAAGGTCGGAGATACGCAGTATTTT
CASSLRKVGDTQYF
>NA|TRBV27|TRBJ1-2|NA
TGTGCCAGCAGTTCTCGGGACCCAGGGAACTATGGCTACACCTTC
CASSSRDPGNYGYTF
>TRBD2|TRBV5-1|TRBJ2-2|NA
TGCGCCAGCAGCTTTCATAGCGGGGGGAAGAACACCGGGGAGCTGTTTTTT
CASSFHSGGKNTGELFF
>NA|TRBV5-5|TRBJ2-3|NA
TGTGCCAGCAGCTTGTTGCGGGGGCCCACAGATACGCAGTATTTT
CASSLLRGPTDTQYF
>NA|TRBV6-5|TRBJ2-7|NA
TGTGCCAGCAGTTACACCTACGAGCAGTACTTC
CASSYTYEQYF
>NA|TRBV19|TRBJ1-1|NA
TGTGCCAGTAGTGTGGACAGTGACACTGAAGCTTTCTTT
CASSVDSDTEAFF
>NA|TRBV9|TRBJ1-1|few
TGTGCCAGCAGCGTTAACAGGGCGGGTGAAGCTTTCTTT
CASSVNRAGEAFF
>NA|TRBV7-8|TRBJ2-2|NA
TGTGCCAGCAGCAGCCAGATCGGGGCCGGGGAGCTGTTTTTT
CASSSQIGAGELFF
>NA|TRBV29-1|TRBJ2-2|NA
TGCAGCGTTGAACAGGGGTTCAGGGCCGGGGAGCTGTTTTTT
CSVEQGFRAGELFF
>NA|TRBV25-1|TRBJ1-5|NA
TGTGCCAGCAGGCTTCTGCGGCCCCAGCATTTT
CASRLLRPQHF
>TRBD2|TRBV5-1|TRBJ2-5|NA
TGCGCCAGCAGTCCAGACCGGGGGGGACGGACCCAGTACTTC
CASSPDRGGRTQYF
>TRBD2|TRBV4-1|TRBJ2-3|NA
TGCGCCAGCAGCCAAGATACCCCATGGACGGGGGGGATAGATACGCAGTATTTT
CASSQDTPWTGGIDTQYF
>NA|TRBV2|TRBJ1-2|NA
TGTGCCAGCAGTGACGGCAGGGTTGACTATGGCTACACCTTC
CASSDGRVDYGYTF
>TRBD1|TRBV5-5|TRBJ2-7|NA
TGTGCCAGCAGCTTGGCCGGGACAGGGGGCTACGAGCAGTACTTC
CASSLAGTGGYEQYF